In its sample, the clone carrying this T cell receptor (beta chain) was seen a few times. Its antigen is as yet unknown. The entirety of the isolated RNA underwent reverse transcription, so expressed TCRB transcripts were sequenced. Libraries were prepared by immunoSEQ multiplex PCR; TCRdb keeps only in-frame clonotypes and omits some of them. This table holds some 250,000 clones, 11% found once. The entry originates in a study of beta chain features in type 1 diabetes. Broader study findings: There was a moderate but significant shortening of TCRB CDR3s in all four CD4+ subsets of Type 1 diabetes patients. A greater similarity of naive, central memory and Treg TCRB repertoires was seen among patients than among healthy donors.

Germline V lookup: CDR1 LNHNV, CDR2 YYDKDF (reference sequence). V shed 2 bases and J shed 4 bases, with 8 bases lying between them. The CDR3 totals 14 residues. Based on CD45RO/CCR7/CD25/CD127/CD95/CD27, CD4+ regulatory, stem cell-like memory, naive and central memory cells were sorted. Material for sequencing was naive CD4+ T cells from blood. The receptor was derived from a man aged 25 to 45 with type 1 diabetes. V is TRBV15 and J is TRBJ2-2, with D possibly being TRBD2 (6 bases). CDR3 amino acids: CATSRFSGTGELFF. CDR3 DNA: TGTGCCACCAGCAGATTTAGCGGCACCGGGGAGCTGTTTTTT.